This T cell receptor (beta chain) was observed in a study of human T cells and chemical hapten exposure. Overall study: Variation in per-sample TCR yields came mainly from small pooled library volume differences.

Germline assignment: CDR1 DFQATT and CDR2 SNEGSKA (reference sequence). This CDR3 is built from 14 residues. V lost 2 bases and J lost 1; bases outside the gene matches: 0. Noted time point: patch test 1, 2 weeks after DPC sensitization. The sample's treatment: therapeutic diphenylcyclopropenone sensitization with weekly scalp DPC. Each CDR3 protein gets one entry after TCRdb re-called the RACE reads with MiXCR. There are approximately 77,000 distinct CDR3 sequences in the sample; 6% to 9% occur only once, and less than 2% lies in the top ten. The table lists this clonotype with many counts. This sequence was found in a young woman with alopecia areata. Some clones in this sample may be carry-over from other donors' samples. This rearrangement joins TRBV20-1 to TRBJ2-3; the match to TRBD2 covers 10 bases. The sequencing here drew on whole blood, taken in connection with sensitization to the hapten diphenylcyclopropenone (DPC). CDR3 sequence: CSARLAGGTDTQYF. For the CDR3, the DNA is TGCAGTGCTAGACTAGCGGGGGGCACAGATACGCAGTATTTT.